The rows below give T cell receptor beta chains drawn from one sample of a study of blood T cells in healthy people across ages. Each CDR3 protein is one row after TCRdb ran MiXCR on the 5' RACE reads. The sample has roughly 800,000 distinct CDR3 sequences, roughly 50% seen once. Sequenced material: blood. The receptors shown here come from an elderly man in good health. The CDR3 runs from the conserved cysteine through the conserved F or W. Each record gives: J gene, V gene, CDR3 protein.

>TRBJ1-6|TRBV7-9
CASSFDRASYNSPLHF
>TRBJ1-2|TRBV29-1
CSVLGDYGYTF
>TRBJ2-1|TRBV20-1
CSARPVIAAYNEQFF
>TRBJ1-4|TRBV27
CASSLYTGTGNKKLFF
>NA|TRBV5-1
CASSKGQGIYEQYF
>TRBJ2-3|TRBV7-8
CASRLLVGESVSDTQYF
>TRBJ1-2|TRBV20-1
CSAPSFTDRRGGYTF
>TRBJ2-5|TRBV28
CASRTGEGHETQYF
>NA|TRBV2
CASLKTGTGKGEQYF
>TRBJ2-2|TRBV29-1
CNLGPGQGYTGELFF
>TRBJ2-1|TRBV24-1
CATSGLAGVNFDEQFF
>TRBJ1-5|TRBV27
CASYRGGNQPQHF
>TRBJ1-1|TRBV3-1
CASSQGGEAFF
>TRBJ2-7|TRBV6-5
CASSYFGTFSYEQYF
>TRBJ1-1|TRBV7-2
CASSPINRVPEAFF
>TRBJ2-7|TRBV12-3/TRBV12-4
CASSLQGWSYEQYF
>TRBJ2-5|TRBV11-2
CASSWGGSGPETQYF
>TRBJ2-6|TRBV28
CASSLGTSAVLTF
>TRBJ2-1|TRBV27
CASSLEAGGPGEQFF
>NA|TRBV24-1
CATSDGAPGTQYF
>TRBJ2-5|TRBV20-1
CSASLSGGQGHQETQYF
>TRBJ2-7|TRBV5-1
CASSTIRDRPYEQYF
>TRBJ2-1|TRBV20-1
CSAPGQGSNEQFF
>TRBJ2-1|TRBV12-3/TRBV12-4
CASSRSNRDYSYNEQFF
>TRBJ2-4|TRBV20-1
CSARPTPAKNIQYF
>TRBJ2-1|TRBV7-3
CASSLTMGYNEQFF
>TRBJ2-7|TRBV7-2
CASSYQDGSYEQYF
>TRBJ1-4|TRBV20-1
CSALGQGAATNEKLFF
>TRBJ2-7|TRBV6-5
CATARGADEQYF
>TRBJ2-3|TRBV11-3
CASSLTVTDTQYF
>TRBJ2-3|TRBV12-3/TRBV12-4
CASSPRHLSTDTQYF
>TRBJ2-3|TRBV2
CASSGLAFTQYF
>TRBJ2-5|TRBV21-1
CASSFRRGRHRETQYF
>TRBJ2-7|TRBV9
CASSKLSGTAYEQYF
>TRBJ2-1|TRBV10-3
CAISPQGQSSYNEQFF
>TRBJ1-2|TRBV27
CASSLIGGASTNYGYTF
>NA|TRBV2
CASRPAGSAYEQYF
>TRBJ1-2|TRBV6-2/TRBV6-3
CASSEGPPGCYGYTF
>TRBJ2-7|TRBV28
CASQGLAYEQYF
>TRBJ2-1|TRBV29-1
CSVDREGVYNEQFF
>TRBJ2-1|TRBV20-1
CSARDNQGAYNEQFF
>TRBJ2-2|TRBV29-1
CSARGGGANTGELFF
>TRBJ1-2|TRBV12-5
CASGLGTRDGKPNYGYTF
>TRBJ2-3|TRBV6-6
CASSTRDSLHRYAYF
>TRBJ2-3|TRBV20-1
CSARGRGWREGPRYAYF
>TRBJ2-4|TRBV7-2
CASSAGLATNIQYF
>TRBJ2-5|TRBV7-2
CASSSILTGRLSAETQYF
>TRBJ2-1|TRBV24-1
CATSDAYREVRDNEQFF
>TRBJ2-1|TRBV27
CASSRNRDTYNEQFF
>TRBJ2-5|TRBV5-1
CASSQGTWMETQYF
>TRBJ1-5|TRBV20-1
CSARGTGAYQPQHF
>TRBJ1-4|TRBV2
CASMLGLTATNEKLFF